These 32 T cell receptor beta chains were all obtained from the same sample, sequenced in a study of blood T cell repertoires in COVID-19. Profiled with immunoSEQ multiplex PCR; TCRdb holds only in-frame clones, not every one. The data hold 100,000 to 150,000 clones, with approximately 74% observed a single time. Sequencing used peripheral blood. All receptors derive from a man older than 75 with COVID-19, enrolled during active disease.

The V call is TRBV7-2, the J call TRBJ2-3; 11 bases map to TRBD2. V trimming: 4 bases; J trimming: 3 bases; junction bases outside the gene matches: 6. This CDR3 comprises 16 residues. Germline V lookup: CDR1 SGHTA, CDR2 FQGNSA. This chain's CDR3 is CASSSKTSGVTDTQYF. The CDR3 bases are TGTGCCAGCAGCTCGAAGACTAGCGGGGTTACAGATACGCAGTATTTT.

CDR3: CASSTGLEQFF. The CDR3 DNA sequence: TGTGCCAGCAGCACTGGACTAGAGCAGTTCTTC. V gene TRBV7-3 combines with J gene TRBJ2-1; D possibly corresponds to TRBD2 (6 bases). The CDR3 is 11 residues long. Germline V gives CDR1 SGHTA, CDR2 FQGTGA. V gave up 5 bases and J gave up 10 bases, with 9 bases separating them.

The chain combines TRBV7-8 with TRBJ1-1, with 7 bases aligning to TRBD1. J gave up 7 bases and V 4 bases, and 12 bases lay outside the gene matches. The CDR3 loop spans 15 amino acids. Germline V lookup: CDR1 SGHVS, CDR2 FQNEAQ. The CDR3 loop reads CASSSYPRDRGEAFF. CDR3 nucleotides: TGTGCCAGCAGCTCCTACCCCCGGGACAGAGGTGAAGCTTTCTTT.

Only one count was recorded for this clone. A much larger clone is a single base away; this may be a read error. This sequence joins TRBV7-2 and TRBJ1-2; perhaps TRBD1 as D (6 bases). CDR3 size: 13 residues. Germline V lookup: CDR1 SGHTA, CDR2 FQGNSA. V lost 5 bases and J 1 base, leaving 8 bases between the germline ends. Here the CDR3 reads CASSQDSNYGYTF. CDR3 DNA: TGTGCCAGCAGCCAGGACAGTAACTATGGCTACACCTTC.

In DNA form, the CDR3 reads TGCAGCGTTGGGGGGACAGGGGGCAATGGCTACACCTTC. It specifies CSVGGTGGNGYTF. The chain joins TRBV29-1 to TRBJ1-2; 12 positions agree with TRBD1. The CDR3 length is 13 residues. Germline V gene lookup returns CDR1 SQVTM and CDR2 ANQGSEA. The V segment lost 4 bases and the J segment 6 bases; nucleotides outside the gene matches: 3.

The chain is built from TRBV7-9 and TRBJ2-2; weak D call: TRBD2 (5 bases). Trimming removed 5 bases at V and 0 bases at J, with 13 bases between. Germline-derived CDR1 and CDR2 are SEHNR and FQNEAQ (reference sequence). The CDR3 runs to 16 residues. The CDR3 DNA sequence: TGTGCCAGCAGCCAGCGAGGGCACCCGAACACCGGGGAGCTGTTTTTT. Amino acids: CASSQRGHPNTGELFF.

This clone was seen a handful of times. The chain has TRBV18 and TRBJ2-2; tentatively, D is TRBD1 (6 bases). V was trimmed by 1 base and J by 1 base, leaving 13 bases between them. CDR3 length: 17 amino acids. The V gene's germline CDR1 is KGHSH and CDR2 LQKENI. In DNA, the CDR3 is TGTGCCAGCTCACCACTTATCCACAGGGAGAACACCGGGGAGCTGTTTTTT. Its protein is CASSPLIHRENTGELFF.

The chain recombines TRBV2 with TRBJ1-4, with 8 bases matching TRBD1. Germline V CDR1 and CDR2: SNHLY, FYNNEI. V lost 4 bases and J lost 10; bases outside the gene matches: 5. The CDR3 sequence is 13 residues long. CDR3 amino acids: CASSVDRAGKLFF. CDR3 sequence (DNA): TGTGCCAGCAGTGTGGACAGGGCGGGAAAACTGTTTTTT. The full variable domain, in which reference TRBV2 and TRBJ1-4 provide the parts outside the CDR3, is EPEVTQTPSHQVTQMGQEVILRCVPISNHLYFYWYRQILGQKVEFLVSFYNNEISEKSEIFDDQFSVERPDGSNFTLKIRSTKLEDSAMYFCASSVDRAGKLFFGSGTQLSVL.

In its sample, this clone was seen once. V and J are TRBV4-1 and TRBJ2-1; TRBD2 agrees at 10 bases. Losses at the gene ends were 1 base for V and 5 bases for J; bases not matched to a gene: 2. The CDR3 runs to 15 residues. Germline V gene data show CDR1 as MGHRA and CDR2 as YSYEKL. The CDR3 reads CASSQASGGDNEQFF. DNA for the CDR3: TGCGCCAGCAGCCAAGCAAGCGGGGGGGACAATGAGCAGTTCTTC.

This clone was observed a handful of times. The chain combines TRBV15 with TRBJ2-7; a weak D match, TRBD1 (6 bases). This CDR3 has 18 residues. In germline, CDR1 is LNHNV, CDR2 YYDKDF (reference sequence). V lost 2 bases, J lost 2 bases, and 22 bases lay in between. CDR3 DNA: TGTGCCACCAGCAGATCCTACTCTACCGGGACACAACCCTACGAGCAGTACTTC. Protein product: CATSRSYSTGTQPYEQYF.

V is TRBV2 and J is TRBJ2-2; D may be TRBD2 (5 bases). CDR3 length: 16 amino acids. Germline values: CDR1 SNHLY, CDR2 FYNNEI. Trimming removed 1 base at V and 5 bases at J, with 14 bases between. Here the CDR3 reads CASSEERGLGTGELFF. For the CDR3, the DNA is TGTGCCAGCAGTGAAGAGCGCGGGTTAGGGACCGGGGAGCTGTTTTTT.

The chain combines TRBV7-8 with TRBJ2-3; possible D gene TRBD2, 6 bases. V was clipped by 3 bases and J by 7 bases, with 11 bases between them. CDR1 SGHVS and CDR2 FQNEAQ come from the germline V gene. This CDR3 is 13 amino acids long. The CDR3 spells CASSLGGKNTQYF. CDR3 nucleotides: TGTGCCAGCAGCTTGGGCGGGAAGAATACGCAGTATTTT.

V usage is TRBV6-1 and J usage is TRBJ1-2; D is uncertain. The CDR3 spans 14 residues. Trimming removed 1 base at V and 2 bases at J, with 8 bases between. Germline CDR1 is MNHNS and CDR2 is SASEGT. DNA for the CDR3: TGTGCCAGCAGTGAAGTGGGGAGAAACTATGGCTACACCTTC. Protein sequence: CASSEVGRNYGYTF.

V and J are TRBV27 and TRBJ2-3; 12 nucleotides match TRBD2. The ends lost 5 bases at V and 5 bases at J; junction bases unmatched: 11. The CDR3 totals 17 residues. Germline lookup yields CDR1 MNHEY and CDR2 SMNVEV (reference sequence). The DNA for the CDR3 is TGTGCCAGCAGTCTCCGGCTAGCGGGAGGGCCAAGAGATACGCAGTATTTT. This gives the protein CASSLRLAGGPRDTQYF.

This clone was observed a few times. The rearrangement joins TRBV28 to TRBJ1-2; 7 nucleotides agree with TRBD1. After removal of 3 bases from V and 6 bases from J, the junction contained 10 bases not matched to a gene. CDR1 MDHEN and CDR2 SYDVKM come from the germline V gene. CDR3 length equals 15 residues. CDR3 nucleotides: TGTGCCAGCAGTTTGAGAGGACAGGAGGAGAATGGCTACACCTTC. Encoded protein: CASSLRGQEENGYTF.

The V call is TRBV4-3, the J call TRBJ2-1; perhaps TRBD1 as D (5 bases). V lost 1 base, J lost 9 bases, and 22 bases lay in between. This CDR3 contains 17 residues. In germline, CDR1 is LGHNA, CDR2 YSLEER. The CDR3 reads CASSQGVPGLKGSEQFF. DNA for the CDR3: TGCGCCAGCAGCCAAGGGGTACCGGGCCTAAAGGGGTCTGAGCAGTTCTTC.

This clone was seen a few times. This rearrangement joins TRBV5-4 to TRBJ1-1, with D perhaps TRBD1 (5 bases). Deletions cut 3 bases from V and 6 bases from J, with 15 bases between. The CDR3 consists of 14 residues. Germline V gene data show CDR1 as SGHNT and CDR2 as YYREEE (reference sequence). For the CDR3, the DNA is TGTGCCAGCAGCTCCTCCGGGGGGAAGGCTGAAGCTTTCTTT. Translating it yields CASSSSGGKAEAFF.

This chain uses TRBV6-4 with TRBJ2-1, with D maybe TRBD2 (5 bases). Germline CDR1 is MRHNA and CDR2 is SNTAGT. This CDR3 spans 18 amino acids. Trimming removed 6 bases from V and 0 bases from J, with 21 bases in between. In nucleotides, the CDR3 is TGTGCCAGCAGCCGGGGATTCCCCTCAAGGAGCTCCTACAATGAGCAGTTCTTC. Residues: CASSRGFPSRSSYNEQFF.

The chain links TRBV6-5 to TRBJ1-5; D call uncertain. This CDR3 has 12 residues. Trimming removed 7 bases at V and 6 bases at J, with 10 bases between. Germline V lookup: CDR1 MNHEY, CDR2 SVGAGI. CDR3 sequence: CASMRLGQPQHF. Written as DNA, the CDR3 is TGTGCCAGCATGAGGCTGGGTCAGCCCCAGCATTTT.

This clone has only one observation. The chain has TRBV25-1 and TRBJ2-7, with D tentatively TRBD1 (6 bases). V lost 4 bases to trimming and J lost 6 bases, with 13 bases between them. The CDR3 is 13 residues long. Looked up from germline, CDR1 is MGHDK and CDR2 is SYGVNS. The CDR3 loop is CASSGSQGTEQYF. Here the CDR3 DNA reads TGTGCCAGCAGTGGGTCGCAGGGGACCGAGCAGTACTTC.

V and J are TRBV11-3 and TRBJ2-5; 8 bases align to TRBD1. After removal of 5 bases from V and 5 bases from J, the junction contained 13 bases not matched to a gene. The CDR3 consists of 16 residues. CDR1 SGHNT and CDR2 YENEEA come from the germline V gene. CDR3 in DNA: TGTGCCAGCAGCCCAGGACGGACAGGGACGTACGAGACCCAGTACTTC. Encoded protein: CASSPGRTGTYETQYF.

The chain links TRBV25-1 to TRBJ2-1; 14 bases line up with TRBD2. J gave up 8 bases and V 7 bases, and 7 bases lay outside the gene matches. Looked up from germline, CDR1 is MGHDK and CDR2 is SYGVNS. The CDR3 has 15 amino acids. The CDR3 region is CASIRGLAGDHEQFF. The CDR3 nucleotides are TGTGCCAGCATTCGGGGACTAGCGGGAGATCATGAGCAGTTCTTC.

The chain employs TRBV7-9 and TRBJ2-7; D may be TRBD1 (5 bases). Germline CDR1 reads SEHNR; CDR2 reads FQNEAQ (reference sequence). The ends were cut back, 1 base at V and 3 bases at J, with 7 bases in the middle. The CDR3 loop spans 13 amino acids. Written as DNA, the CDR3 is TGTGCCAGCAGCTTAGAAGGGGACTACGAGCAGTACTTC. Amino acid sequence: CASSLEGDYEQYF.

V is TRBV25-1 and J is TRBJ2-2, with 15 bases fitting TRBD2. The germline V gene has CDR1 MGHDK and CDR2 SYGVNS. V shed 3 bases and J 6 bases; nucleotides not matched to a gene: 8. This CDR3 is built from 18 residues. CDR3: CASSEGLAGGPRPGELFF. As DNA, the CDR3 is TGTGCCAGCAGTGAGGGACTAGCGGGAGGCCCTCGCCCCGGGGAGCTGTTTTTT.

The rearrangement joins TRBV28 to TRBJ2-3; maybe TRBD1 (6 bases). Germline V gene lookup returns CDR1 MDHEN and CDR2 SYDVKM. V dropped 1 base and J dropped 4 bases, with 15 bases sitting between them. The length of the CDR3 is 16 residues. This chain's CDR3 is CASSLFAWQGPDTQYF. The CDR3 region has the DNA TGTGCCAGCAGTTTATTCGCTTGGCAGGGGCCAGATACGCAGTATTTT.

The chain carries TRBV28 and TRBJ1-1; 8 bases align to TRBD1. Per germline, CDR1 MDHEN and CDR2 SYDVKM. This CDR3 has 15 amino acids. V dropped 7 bases and J dropped 3; count of bases not matched to a gene: 10. CDR3 nucleotides: TGTGCCAGCATCCAGGGGGCGTCCTCGGACACTGAAGCTTTCTTT. This codes for CASIQGASSDTEAFF.

In the case of this clone: Mismatch with germline at one junction end may stem from a read error. Within the sample, other DNA sequences also encode this same CDR3. The chain couples TRBV20-1 to TRBJ2-5; 9 bases agree with TRBD2. The CDR3 loop spans 17 amino acids. The germline CDR1 and CDR2 sequences are DFQATT and SNEGSKA (reference sequence). The CDR3 protein is CSASVAGGEANQETQYF. The CDR3 nucleotides are TGCAGTGCTAGTGTTGCGGGAGGGGAAGCCAACCAAGAAACCCAGTACTTC.

The J gene is TRBJ2-1, the V gene TRBV21-1; TRBD2 is taken as the D call from the table, unchecked against the DNA. TRBV21-1 constitutes a pseudogene. The CDR3 consists of 17 residues. This CDR3 reads CASSKFRAGVTYNEQFF. The CDR3 DNA sequence: TGTGCCAGCAGCAAGTTCCGAGCGGGAGTTACATACAATGAGCAGTTCTTC.

This clone was recorded once. A much larger clone differs by one base, so this may be a read error. The rearrangement links TRBV28 to TRBJ1-5; the match to TRBD1 covers 9 bases. The CDR3 is 14 residues long. The V gene's germline CDR1 is MDHEN and CDR2 SYDVKM. V was pared by 5 bases and J by 2 bases, with 1 base of the junction left unmatched. The chain's CDR3 is CASSTGGGNQPQHF. CDR3 nucleotide sequence: TGTGCCAGCAGTACAGGGGGCGGCAATCAGCCCCAGCATTTT.

This clone was counted many times. CDR3 in amino acids: CASSHSPLAGGPAGELFF. The CDR3 DNA is TGTGCCAGCAGCCATTCCCCTTTAGCGGGAGGGCCGGCCGGGGAGCTGTTTTTT. The J gene is TRBJ2-2, the V gene TRBV9, with 11 bases matching TRBD2. The CDR3 length is 18 residues. V dropped 4 bases and J dropped 6; count of bases not matched to a gene: 14. Per germline, CDR1 SGDLS and CDR2 YYNGEE.

This clone has a single count. J is TRBJ2-3 and V is TRBV4-2, with D unclear. There are 15 residues in the CDR3. The germline gives CDR1 LGHNA, CDR2 YNFKEQ. With 0 bases removed from V and 4 bases from J, the gap between germline ends came to 11 bases. The CDR3 loop is CASSQDVGQADTQYF. DNA for the CDR3: TGTGCCAGCAGCCAAGATGTCGGTCAGGCAGATACGCAGTATTTT.

This clone was counted only a few times. The genes are TRBV5-1 and TRBJ1-4; D unclear. There are 14 residues in the CDR3. V was cut by 4 bases and J by 5 bases, with 12 bases left in between. Germline lookup yields CDR1 SGHRS and CDR2 YFSETQ. CDR3 sequence reads: CASSREGENEKLFF. The CDR3 region has the DNA TGCGCCAGCAGCAGAGAAGGAGAGAATGAAAAACTGTTTTTT.